The 27 T cell receptor beta chains reported below all come from one sample, sequenced in a study of blood T cell repertoires in COVID-19. Profiled with immunoSEQ multiplex PCR; TCRdb holds only in-frame clones, not every one. The repertoire has about 250,000 clones, approximately 83% of them found once; the top ten carry approximately 9.1%. Sequenced input: peripheral blood. The origin of the receptors is a man older than 75 with acute or convalescent COVID-19.

This chain uses TRBV18 with TRBJ2-7; D is unclear. Trimming left V 8 bases short and J 0 bases short, with 11 bases between. Germline lookup yields CDR1 KGHSH and CDR2 LQKENI. The CDR3 extends over 13 amino acids. The CDR3 bases are TGTGCCAGCCCCCCTAGAAGCTCCTACGAGCAGTACTTC. It translates to CASPPRSSYEQYF.

The chain employs TRBV18 and TRBJ2-3; the D is unclear. Germline V gene sequence: CDR1 KGHSH, CDR2 LQKENI. V was trimmed by 2 bases and J by 6 bases, leaving 6 bases between them. This CDR3 is built from 12 residues. The CDR3 spells CASSPSRDTQYF. Written as DNA, the CDR3 is TGTGCCAGCTCACCATCCCGGGATACGCAGTATTTT.

The rearrangement links TRBV10-3 to TRBJ1-3; 10 bases align to TRBD1. Looked up from germline, CDR1 is ENHRY and CDR2 is SYGVKD. The CDR3 sequence is 17 residues long. The V segment lost 2 bases and the J segment 8 bases; nucleotides outside the gene matches: 12. CDR3 amino acids: CAISEPKRGQGMDTIYF. CDR3 nucleotide sequence: TGTGCCATCAGTGAGCCAAAGAGGGGACAGGGGATGGACACCATATATTTT.

CDR3 nucleotides: TGTGCCAGCAGCCAAGATCACTACGGGGAGCTGTTTTTT. This sequence encodes CASSQDHYGELFF. V usage is TRBV2 and J usage is TRBJ2-2, with D uncertain. Per the germline V gene, CDR1 is SNHLY and CDR2 is FYNNEI. Trimming removed 6 bases from V and 7 bases from J, with 12 bases in between. The CDR3 is 13 residues long.

The gene calls are TRBV19 and TRBJ1-1, with 10 bases identical to TRBD1. This CDR3 has 17 residues. Trimming took 5 bases from V and 0 from J; bases not matched to a gene: 9. In germline, CDR1 is LNHDA, CDR2 SQIVND (reference sequence). The CDR3 loop is CASSPNDRGLMNTEAFF. The CDR3 DNA follows: TGTGCCAGTAGTCCTAACGACAGGGGGCTTATGAACACTGAAGCTTTCTTT.

The gene calls are TRBV5-5 and TRBJ2-7; D may be TRBD1 (5 bases). Per the germline V gene, CDR1 is SGHKS and CDR2 is YYEKEE (reference sequence). The V gene lost 1 base and the J gene lost 0 bases, with 11 bases spanning the gap. This CDR3 is built from 15 residues. The CDR3 loop reads CASSLSQVSSYEQYF. The CDR3 nucleotides are TGTGCCAGCAGCTTGTCACAGGTTTCCTCCTACGAGCAGTACTTC.

The genes are TRBV14 and TRBJ1-1, with a tentative D call TRBD1 (5 bases). The CDR3 loop spans 11 amino acids. The ends were cut back, 8 bases at V and 7 bases at J, with 11 bases in the middle. CDR1 is SGHDN and CDR2 is FVKESK in the germline V gene. CDR3 sequence (DNA): TGTGCCAGCGGCAGGGCTAGTGAAGCTTTCTTT. It encodes CASGRASEAFF.

The chain has TRBV19 and TRBJ2-6; TRBD1 matches 10 bases. In germline, CDR1 is LNHDA, CDR2 SQIVND (reference sequence). CDR3 length equals 18 residues. V dropped 5 bases and J dropped 0; count of bases not matched to a gene: 7. The DNA of the CDR3 is TGTGCCAGTAGTCGACGACAGGGGGCAGGCTCTGGGGCCAACGTCCTGACTTTC. Translating gives CASSRRQGAGSGANVLTF.

The chain uses TRBV3-1 (or the pseudogene TRBV3-2) and TRBJ1-4, with TRBD1 identical over 9 bases. The CDR3 loop spans 13 amino acids. The junction had 6 bases not matched to a gene; V was cut back by 4 bases and J by 12 bases. CDR1 is LGHDT, CDR2 YNNKEL, per germline (reference sequence). The CDR3 DNA reads TGTGCCAGCAGCCCGGGACAGGGAATCGAACTGTTTTTT. Translation: CASSPGQGIELFF.

The chain recombines TRBV18 with TRBJ1-4; D is possibly TRBD1 (6 bases). The CDR3 has 13 residues. Trimming cost V 8 bases and J 5 bases, with 12 bases left between them. Germline CDR1 and CDR2: KGHSH and LQKENI. The CDR3 sequence: CASQVGANEKLFF. CDR3 in DNA: TGTGCCAGCCAGGTGGGGGCGAATGAAAAACTGTTTTTT.

The V gene is TRBV1, the J gene TRBJ1-5. TRBV1 is listed as a pseudogene. The CDR3 extends over 23 amino acids. The CDR3 nucleotides are TGCACCAGCAGCCAAGATGGGCCACATTTGGGGGGAATGGAAGCGAGTAGCAATCAGCCCCAGCATTTT. Residues: CTSSQDGPHLGGMEASSNQPQHF.

This clone appeared a few times. Other DNA sequences in this sample translate to the same CDR3. V and J are TRBV6-5 and TRBJ1-5, with a tentative D call TRBD1 (5 bases). V lost 6 bases to trimming and J lost 2 bases, with 5 bases between them. This CDR3 has 12 amino acids. The germline gives CDR1 MNHEY, CDR2 SVGAGI. This CDR3 is CASRQGNQPQHF. The CDR3 DNA follows: TGTGCCAGCAGACAGGGCAATCAGCCCCAGCATTTT.

V usage is TRBV29-1 and J usage is TRBJ1-4; 7 bases fit TRBD1. V lost 6 bases, J lost 8 bases, and 9 bases stayed unmatched. The CDR3 spans 13 residues. Germline V gene data show CDR1 as SQVTM and CDR2 as ANQGSEA. The CDR3 nucleotides are TGCAGCGTACGACAGGGATCAAGCGAAAAACTGTTTTTT. Translation: CSVRQGSSEKLFF. The complete variable domain, with remaining parts taken from reference TRBV29-1 and TRBJ1-4, reads SAVISQKPSRDICQRGTSLTIQCQVDSQVTMMFWYRQQPGQSLTLIATANQGSEATYESGFVIDKFPISRPNLTFSTLTVSNMSPEDSSIYLCSVRQGSSEKLFFGSGTQLSVL.

In this sample, this clone turned up a few times. This chain uses TRBV2 with TRBJ2-2; 8 positions agree with TRBD1. The CDR3 is 15 residues long. Germline V CDR1 and CDR2: SNHLY, FYNNEI. V trimming: 3 bases; J trimming: 4 bases; junction bases outside the gene matches: 4. Written as DNA, the CDR3 is TGTGCCAGCAGTGAGACAGGGGCCCTCACCGGGGAGCTGTTTTTT. Its translation: CASSETGALTGELFF.

This clone occurred a few times. At one boundary the junction diverges from the germline segment, which might be a read error. This chain uses TRBV7-3 with TRBJ1-6, with D perhaps TRBD1 (6 bases). The CDR3 runs 15 residues. CDR1 and CDR2 from the germline V gene are SGHTA and FQGTGA. The CDR3 is CASNLMTGPHHPLHF. CDR3 DNA sequence: TGTGCCAGCAACTTAATGACAGGTCCTCACCATCCCCTCCACTTT.

This clone is a singleton in its sample. The chain uses TRBV5-5 and TRBJ2-3; D unresolved. V was pared by 2 bases and J by 0 bases, with 16 bases between. The germline CDR1 and CDR2 sequences are SGHKS and YYEKEE (reference sequence). CDR3 length: 17 residues. The CDR3 DNA is TGTGCCAGCAGCTTCTCCGACCCGGGTTTCAGCACAGATACGCAGTATTTT. The encoded protein is CASSFSDPGFSTDTQYF.

CDR3 DNA sequence: TGCGCCAGCAGTTCCGAGTACGAGCAGTACTTC. Translated, it gives CASSSEYEQYF. The rearrangement uses TRBV5-1 and TRBJ2-7, with D hard to call. Per the germline V gene, CDR1 is SGHRS and CDR2 is YFSETQ. V was clipped by 5 bases and J by 4 bases, with 7 bases between them. This CDR3 comprises 11 residues. Looking up the rest from reference TRBV5-1 and TRBJ2-7 gives the full variable domain: KAGVTQTPRYLIKTRGQQVTLSCSPISGHRSVSWYQQTPGQGLQFLFEYFSETQRNKGNFPGRFSGRQFSNSRSEMNVSTLELGDSALYLCASSSEYEQYFGPGTRLTVT.

This clone came up once. V usage is TRBV10-2 and J usage is TRBJ2-1, with 7 bases identical to TRBD1. In germline, CDR1 is WSHSY, CDR2 SAAADI. CDR3 length equals 15 residues. With 6 bases clipped from V and 7 bases from J, the junction kept 12 bases outside the gene matches. The CDR3 sequence is CASRPAGGGWNEQFF. The CDR3 region has the DNA TGCGCCAGCAGGCCCGCAGGGGGTGGGTGGAATGAGCAGTTCTTC.

The J gene is TRBJ1-2, the V gene TRBV27, with 7 bases identical to TRBD1. Germline V gives CDR1 MNHEY, CDR2 SMNVEV (reference sequence). V shed 4 bases and J 3 bases; nucleotides not matched to a gene: 8. This CDR3 is 15 amino acids long. The CDR3 DNA follows: TGTGCCAGCAGTTCCCCTCCGACAGGGCACTATGGCTACACCTTC. Translating gives CASSSPPTGHYGYTF.

This clone was counted at least ten times. The chain links TRBV10-2 to TRBJ2-7, with 7 bases lining up with TRBD1. There are 16 residues in the CDR3. Germline-derived CDR1 and CDR2 are WSHSY and SAAADI. Trimming cost V 2 bases and J 2 bases; bases outside gene matches: 9. CDR3 sequence (DNA): TGCGCCAGCAGTGAGGAAAGGGGGCGAAGGCCCTACGAGCAGTACTTC. It specifies CASSEERGRRPYEQYF.

The V gene is TRBV28, the J gene TRBJ1-5; TRBD1 matches 8 bases. Germline CDR1 is MDHEN and CDR2 is SYDVKM. J was trimmed by 4 bases and V by 3 bases; bases with no gene match: 8. This CDR3 contains 16 residues. CDR3 DNA sequence: TGTGCCAGCAGTTTGACCATACAGGGGGGGAATCAGCCCCAGCATTTT. The encoded protein is CASSLTIQGGNQPQHF.

CDR3 amino acids: CASGLITLAVSGLNEQFF. In DNA, the CDR3 is TGTGCTAGTGGTTTGATCACCTTAGCGGTTAGCGGGCTCAATGAGCAGTTCTTC. This chain connects TRBV12-5 to TRBJ2-1; 7 positions agree with TRBD2. The ends lost 2 bases at V and 6 bases at J; junction bases unmatched: 16. The CDR3 is made up of 18 amino acids. Germline V CDR1 and CDR2: LGHNT, FRNRAP.

The V and J genes are TRBV10-3 and TRBJ1-6, with 7 bases aligning to TRBD1. J lost 5 bases, V lost 6 bases, and 1 base had no gene match. The CDR3 extends over 13 amino acids. Per germline, CDR1 ENHRY and CDR2 SYGVKD. In DNA form, the CDR3 reads TGTGCCATCAGCGACAGGGATAATTCACCCCTCCACTTT. It specifies CAISDRDNSPLHF.

The chain has TRBV7-2 and TRBJ1-6; 10 bases map to TRBD1. The CDR3 is made up of 15 amino acids. Per the germline V gene, CDR1 is SGHTA and CDR2 is FQGNSA. With 5 bases clipped from V and 9 bases from J, the junction kept 7 bases outside the gene matches. This CDR3 reads CASSPGQGTVSPLHF. In DNA form, the CDR3 reads TGTGCCAGCAGCCCGGGACAGGGGACCGTTTCACCCCTCCACTTT.

Here the CDR3 reads CASSTQGARYEQYF. CDR3 nucleotide sequence: TGTGCCAGCAGCACACAGGGGGCGCGGTACGAGCAGTACTTC. The chain links TRBV7-9 to TRBJ2-7, with TRBD1 matching over 9 bases. The CDR3 runs 14 residues. Trimming at V came to 5 bases and at J to 4 bases, leaving 6 bases not matched to a gene. Per the germline V gene, CDR1 is SEHNR and CDR2 is FQNEAQ (reference sequence).

The sample holds one count of this clone. V gene TRBV2 combines with J gene TRBJ2-2; D is possibly TRBD1 (5 bases). This CDR3 is built from 14 residues. Looked up from germline, CDR1 is SNHLY and CDR2 is FYNNEI. Trimming pared 5 bases from V and 1 base from J, leaving 8 bases between. As DNA, the CDR3 is TGTGCCAGCAGTAGAACAGGGAACACCGGGGAGCTGTTTTTT. Its protein is CASSRTGNTGELFF.

The V and J genes are TRBV6-2 or TRBV6-3 and TRBJ2-4; D is undetermined. The germline V gene has CDR1 MNHEY and CDR2 SVGEGT. This CDR3 region has 13 residues. The V end lost 0 bases, the J end lost 3 bases, and 3 bases lay between the germline ends. The CDR3 DNA follows: TGTGCCAGCAGTTACTCCTTCAAAAACATTCAGTACTTC. Protein product: CASSYSFKNIQYF.